Each of the 29 T cell receptor beta chains below was sequenced from the same sample in a study of blood T cells in healthy people across ages. A sample-barcoded 5' primer and a J-beta primer mix were used in a second PCR of about 6 to 11 cycles. MiXCR, applied by TCRdb to the 5' RACE reads, yields one record per CDR3 protein. This sample has over 1,500,000 distinct CDR3 sequences, with around 48% found just once. The sequenced material came from blood. All receptors derive from a woman between 40 and 55 years old in good health.

This clonotype was counted between two and nine times. The rearrangement uses TRBV29-1 and TRBJ2-3, with D perhaps TRBD1 (5 bases). V was pared by 0 bases and J by 5 bases, with 15 bases between. CDR1 SQVTM and CDR2 ANQGSEA come from the germline V gene. The CDR3 covers 15 residues. The CDR3 sequence is CSVEDFPGYLDTQYF. CDR3 in DNA: TGCAGCGTTGAAGATTTCCCAGGGTACCTAGATACGCAGTATTTT.

The CDR3 sequence: CASSYTAGRGGYTF. In DNA form, the CDR3 reads TGTGCCAGCAGCTATACCGCGGGAAGGGGTGGCTACACCTTC. The genes are TRBV7-9 and TRBJ1-2, with D perhaps TRBD1 (5 bases). The CDR3 is 14 residues long. V was clipped by 4 bases and J by 7 bases, with 16 bases between them. In germline, CDR1 is SEHNR, CDR2 FQNEAQ (reference sequence).

The gene calls are TRBV10-3 and TRBJ1-5, with D possibly matching TRBD1 (5 bases). The CDR3 is 13 amino acids. The V end was cut by 10 bases, the J end by 4 bases, with 14 bases between. CDR1 ENHRY and CDR2 SYGVKD come from the germline V gene. The CDR3 region is CATQGAGNQPQHF. CDR3 in DNA: TGTGCCACCCAAGGGGCAGGGAATCAGCCCCAGCATTTT.

The chain recombines TRBV6-2 or TRBV6-3 with TRBJ2-2, with no clear D. V was clipped by 1 base and J by 4 bases, with 7 bases between them. The CDR3 is 14 residues long. CDR1 is MNHEY, CDR2 SVGEGT, per germline. CDR3 residues: CASSYFPATGELFF. The DNA of the CDR3 is TGTGCCAGCAGTTACTTCCCAGCCACCGGGGAGCTGTTTTTT.

The genes are TRBV5-1 and TRBJ2-3; 11 bases are a match to TRBD2. The CDR3 sequence is 16 residues long. V lost 2 bases, J lost 0 bases, and 2 bases stayed unmatched. Looked up from germline, CDR1 is SGHRS and CDR2 is YFSETQ. The CDR3 loop is CASSFRTSGSTDTQYF. The CDR3 coding sequence is TGCGCCAGCAGCTTTCGGACTAGCGGGAGCACAGATACGCAGTATTTT.

The chain joins TRBV2 to TRBJ1-4; D not resolved. Between the trimmed V and J ends, which lost 5 bases and 1 base, there was a span of 17 bases. The germline V gene has CDR1 SNHLY and CDR2 FYNNEI. The CDR3 is 17 residues long. CDR3 DNA sequence: TGTGCCAGCAGTCCCTGGGGAAGTGGGAAAACTAATGAAAAACTGTTTTTT. This translates into CASSPWGSGKTNEKLFF.

This rearrangement joins TRBV20-1 to TRBJ2-5; a weak D match, TRBD2 (6 bases). CDR3 size: 13 residues. Germline CDR1 and CDR2: DFQATT and SNEGSKA (reference sequence). V was cut by 4 bases and J by 2 bases, with 11 bases left in between. The CDR3 sequence is CSANYGLQETQYF. CDR3 in DNA: TGCAGTGCTAATTACGGACTACAAGAGACCCAGTACTTC.

This chain connects TRBV12-3 or TRBV12-4 to TRBJ1-3; 7 nucleotides match TRBD1. The CDR3 runs 16 residues. V trimming: 6 bases; J trimming: 3 bases; junction bases outside the gene matches: 11. In nucleotides, the CDR3 is TGTGCCAGCAGCCCGATACAGGGGAATGGTGGAAACACCATATATTTT. It specifies CASSPIQGNGGNTIYF.

This chain connects TRBV7-2 to TRBJ2-4, with unresolved D. Near its end, the DNA agrees better with TRBJ2-7, so the J call may be wrong. This CDR3 is 15 amino acids long. Germline V gives CDR1 SGHTA, CDR2 FQGNSA. The CDR3 protein is CASSWISTKGGEQYF. CDR3 coding DNA: TGTGCCAGCAGCTGGATCTCTACCAAGGGTGGCGAGCAGTACTTC.

The chain combines TRBV3-1 with TRBJ1-2; perhaps TRBD1 as D (6 bases). Trimming took off 6 bases at V and 5 bases at J, with 19 bases between the two ends. The CDR3 contains 15 residues. CDR1 is LGHDT and CDR2 is YNNKEL in the germline V gene (reference sequence). The CDR3 DNA follows: TGTGCCAGCAGGTCCAGGGACGGGGGGCGATATGGCTACACCTTC. Translating it yields CASRSRDGGRYGYTF. Variable domain in full (rest from reference TRBV3-1 and TRBJ1-2): DTAVSQTPKYLVTQMGNDKSIKCEQNLGHDTMYWYKQDSKKFLKIMFSYNNKELIINETVPNRFSPKSPDKAHLNLHINSLELGDSAVYFCASRSRDGGRYGYTFGSGTRLTVV.

This chain connects TRBV6-6 to TRBJ2-1; D call uncertain. V lost 8 bases, J lost 5 bases, and 16 bases lay in between. Germline V gives CDR1 MNHNY, CDR2 SVGAGI (reference sequence). The CDR3 covers 14 residues. The CDR3: CASRSHNQNNEQFF. CDR3 bases: TGTGCCAGCCGAAGCCACAACCAGAACAATGAGCAGTTCTTC.

Comments on this clonotype: One junction end disagrees with the germline gene, perhaps due to a read error. The CDR3 is CASSDTSGGLNEQFF. As DNA, the CDR3 is TGTGCTAGCAGCGACACTAGCGGGGGCCTCAATGAGCAGTTCTTC. This sequence joins TRBV7-7 and TRBJ2-1; 11 bases map to TRBD2. CDR1 is SSHAT, CDR2 FNYEAQ, per germline (reference sequence). The CDR3 covers 15 residues.

This clonotype occurred many times. The chain has TRBV28 and TRBJ2-1; no reliable D call. The germline V gene encodes CDR1 MDHEN and CDR2 SYDVKM. Deletions cut 6 bases from V and 0 bases from J, with 6 bases between. This CDR3 is built from 13 residues. The CDR3 coding sequence is TGTGCCAGCAGCTTTACCTCCTACAATGAGCAGTTCTTC. It is translated as CASSFTSYNEQFF.

The CDR3 protein is CASSLTPGLGNEQFF. The CDR3 DNA follows: TGTGCCAGCAGCCTAACCCCGGGACTAGGGAATGAGCAGTTCTTC. The chain recombines TRBV3-1 with TRBJ2-1; TRBD2 matches 8 bases. Germline V lookup: CDR1 LGHDT, CDR2 YNNKEL (reference sequence). The CDR3 length is 15 residues. V lost 4 bases to trimming and J lost 7 bases; unmatched junction nucleotides: 9.

The rearrangement links TRBV28 to TRBJ2-1; D is possibly TRBD1 or TRBD2 (5 bases each). The CDR3 length is 11 residues. The ends were cut back, 3 bases at V and 12 bases at J, with 9 bases in the middle. Germline CDR1 is MDHEN and CDR2 is SYDVKM. The CDR3 DNA reads TGTGCCAGCAGTTTTGGGACCCCGCAGTTCTTC. It specifies CASSFGTPQFF.

This clonotype was detected only a few times. This chain uses TRBV10-3 with TRBJ2-5; the D is unclear. CDR1 and CDR2 from the germline V gene are ENHRY and SYGVKD. V was clipped by 4 bases and J by 5 bases, with 11 bases between them. The CDR3 consists of 13 residues. CDR3: CAISGTSEETQYF. The CDR3, as DNA: TGTGCCATCAGTGGGACGAGCGAGGAGACCCAGTACTTC.

This clonotype was observed a few times. This sequence joins TRBV29-1 and TRBJ1-2; D is perhaps TRBD1 (5 bases). The CDR3 is 14 amino acids. Germline V lookup: CDR1 SQVTM, CDR2 ANQGSEA. V lost 3 bases and J 5 bases, leaving 16 bases between the germline ends. CDR3 bases: TGCAGCGTTGATAGTGCGAGGGGTCGTTATGGCTACACCTTC. Translated: CSVDSARGRYGYTF.

This chain uses TRBV28 with TRBJ1-2; 7 positions agree with TRBD1. Looked up from germline, CDR1 is MDHEN and CDR2 is SYDVKM. V shed 2 bases and J 0 bases; nucleotides not matched to a gene: 9. The CDR3 consists of 17 residues. This CDR3 reads CASSLRFARGPNYGYTF. The CDR3 nucleotides read TGTGCCAGCAGTTTAAGGTTTGCGAGGGGGCCTAACTATGGCTACACCTTC.

The chain joins TRBV9 to TRBJ2-7, with 9 bases aligning to TRBD2. This CDR3 is built from 15 residues. Trimming removed 3 bases from V and 0 bases from J; junction bases left unmatched: 4. Germline V lookup: CDR1 SGDLS, CDR2 YYNGEE. The CDR3 bases are TGTGCCAGCAGCGCGCTTAGCGGGAGCTCCTACGAGCAGTACTTC. Amino acid sequence: CASSALSGSSYEQYF.

This chain links TRBV15 with TRBJ2-6; 9 bases are a match to TRBD1. V shed 5 bases, J shed 0 bases, and the junction held 2 bases outside the gene matches. This CDR3 has 16 residues. CDR1 is LNHNV and CDR2 is YYDKDF in the germline V gene (reference sequence). CDR3 in amino acids: CATSWGQGSGANVLTF. CDR3 DNA: TGTGCCACCAGCTGGGGACAGGGCTCTGGGGCCAACGTCCTGACTTTC.

The chain couples TRBV25-1 to TRBJ1-4, with D perhaps matching TRBD1 (5 bases). Germline lookup yields CDR1 MGHDK and CDR2 SYGVNS. The germline V and J ends were trimmed by 6 bases and 8 bases, with 19 bases remaining between them. The CDR3 spans 15 residues. For the CDR3, the DNA is TGTGCCAGCAGCGCTAATCAGGGAATTGGCGAAAAACTGTTTTTT. Translated, it gives CASSANQGIGEKLFF. Full variable domain (outside the CDR3, taken from reference TRBV25-1 and TRBJ1-4): EADIYQTPRYLVIGTGKKITLECSQTMGHDKMYWYQQDPGMELHLIHYSYGVNSTEKGDLSSESTVSRIRTEHFPLTLESARPSHTSQYLCASSANQGIGEKLFFGSGTQLSVL.

In this sample, this clonotype turned up once. A read error may explain this, as a much larger clone is one base away. The genes are TRBV4-3 and TRBJ2-7, with no clear D. CDR1 is LGHNA, CDR2 YSLEER, per germline. The CDR3 extends over 13 amino acids. The CDR3 region is CACSQDPNYEQYF. CDR3 DNA: TGCGCCTGCAGCCAAGATCCCAACTACGAGCAGTACTTC.

Only one count was recorded for this clonotype. The chain combines TRBV2 with TRBJ2-6; TRBD1 matches 9 bases. V was clipped by 9 bases and J by 4 bases; unmatched bases: 7. The CDR3 extends over 15 amino acids. Per the germline V gene, CDR1 is SNHLY and CDR2 is FYNNEI. The CDR3 DNA sequence: TGTGCCAGTTGGACAGGGGCCAGAGGGGCCAACGTCCTGACTTTC. It translates to CASWTGARGANVLTF.

This clonotype came up a few times. The chain employs TRBV25-1 and TRBJ2-1; D unresolved. This CDR3 is 13 amino acids long. Trimming stripped 6 bases from V and 2 bases from J, with 8 bases between. CDR1 MGHDK and CDR2 SYGVNS come from the germline V gene. DNA of the CDR3: TGTGCCAGCAGGGAAAGGGCCTACAATGAGCAGTTCTTC. Amino acids: CASRERAYNEQFF.

V and J are TRBV15 and TRBJ2-5, with unresolved D. V was clipped by 1 base and J by 0 bases, with 9 bases between them. CDR1 LNHNV and CDR2 YYDKDF come from the germline V gene (reference sequence). The CDR3 contains 15 residues. CDR3 sequence reads: CATSRVGNNQETQYF. CDR3 coding DNA: TGTGCCACCAGCAGAGTTGGGAACAACCAAGAGACCCAGTACTTC.

This sequence joins TRBV11-1 and TRBJ2-5; 8 bases map to TRBD2. CDR1 and CDR2 (germline): SGHAT, FQDESV (reference sequence). J lost 2 bases, V lost 1 base, and 6 bases had no gene match. This CDR3 contains 16 residues. CDR3 amino acids: CASSLVRTSRQETQYF. The CDR3 DNA is TGTGCCAGCAGCTTAGTAAGGACTAGCCGTCAAGAGACCCAGTACTTC.

The V gene is TRBV27, the J gene TRBJ2-3; a possible D gene is TRBD2 (5 bases). CDR1 and CDR2 from the germline V gene are MNHEY and SMNVEV (reference sequence). The CDR3 sequence is 15 residues long. The ends were cut back, 3 bases at V and 3 bases at J, with 13 bases in the middle. The CDR3 spells CASSFLGWETDTQYF. CDR3 nucleotides: TGTGCCAGCAGTTTCTTGGGTTGGGAGACAGATACGCAGTATTTT.

With regard to this clonotype: Relative to the germline gene, one junction end is altered; a read error may explain this. The J gene is TRBJ1-5, the V gene TRBV5-1; D might be TRBD1 (5 bases). Germline CDR1 SGHRS, CDR2 YFSETQ. The CDR3 is 15 residues long. In nucleotides, the CDR3 is TGTGCCAGCAGCTTGGGGGGGATAAGCAATCAGCCCCAGCATTTT. This encodes CASSLGGISNQPQHF. The complete variable domain, with remaining parts taken from reference TRBV5-1 and TRBJ1-5, reads KAGVTQTPRYLIKTRGQQVTLSCSPISGHRSVSWYQQTPGQGLQFLFEYFSETQRNKGNFPGRFSGRQFSNSRSEMNVSTLELGDSALYLCASSLGGISNQPQHFGDGTRLSIL.

This clonotype has just one count. V usage is TRBV3-1 and J usage is TRBJ2-2, with TRBD2 matching 8 bases. The germline V gene has CDR1 LGHDT and CDR2 YNNKEL (reference sequence). The CDR3 covers 14 residues. Trimming at V came to 4 bases and at J to 6 bases, leaving 4 bases not matched to a gene. The CDR3 nucleotides read TGTGCCAGCAGCCGACGAGCGGGGGCCGGGGAGCTGTTTTTT. It codes for CASSRRAGAGELFF.